A single sample is the source of the 21 T cell receptor beta chains below, sequenced in a study of T cell responses to AZD1222 COVID-19 vaccine. Produced via immunoSEQ multiplex PCR; TCRdb's table is partial and in-frame only. The sample records roughly 120,000 clones, around 92% being singletons. The sequenced sample was peripheral blood, obtained on day 0 of AZD1222 vaccination. The receptors come from an adult in good health.

The rearrangement joins TRBV27 to TRBJ2-7, with 12 bases that match TRBD2. Germline assignment: CDR1 MNHEY and CDR2 SMNVEV (reference sequence). The CDR3 contains 16 residues. V was pared by 6 bases and J by 1 base, with 7 bases of the junction left unmatched. Written as DNA, the CDR3 is TGTGCCAGCAGCCCCCTAGCGGGAGGGTTTTCCTACGAGCAGTACTTC. Translation: CASSPLAGGFSYEQYF.

This clone was observed once. The chain links TRBV4-1 to TRBJ2-7; 8 bases line up with TRBD1. CDR3 length: 15 residues. The V segment lost 0 bases and the J segment 1 base; nucleotides outside the gene matches: 2. The germline CDR1 and CDR2 sequences are MGHRA and YSYEKL. In nucleotides, the CDR3 is TGCGCCAGCAGCCAAGACAGGACAGGGTCCTACGAGCAGTACTTC. Residues: CASSQDRTGSYEQYF.

The J gene is TRBJ1-1, the V gene TRBV5-1; 9 bases are a match to TRBD1. Looked up from germline, CDR1 is SGHRS and CDR2 is YFSETQ. The CDR3 runs 17 residues. J gave up 3 bases and V 1 base, and 10 bases lay outside the gene matches. The CDR3 region is CASSLTGQGPRHTEAFF. DNA of the CDR3: TGCGCCAGCAGCTTGACGGGACAGGGTCCCCGCCACACTGAAGCTTTCTTT.

V gene TRBV29-1 combines with J gene TRBJ1-2; the D gene is possibly TRBD1 (5 bases). Germline loops: CDR1 SQVTM, CDR2 ANQGSEA. The CDR3 covers 15 residues. V lost 4 bases to trimming and J lost 0 bases, with 15 bases between them. The CDR3 nucleotides are TGCAGCGTTGGCCGGGACCTTCATTCTAACTATGGCTACACCTTC. This gives the protein CSVGRDLHSNYGYTF. The full variable domain, in which reference TRBV29-1 and TRBJ1-2 provide the parts outside the CDR3, is SAVISQKPSRDICQRGTSLTIQCQVDSQVTMMFWYRQQPGQSLTLIATANQGSEATYESGFVIDKFPISRPNLTFSTLTVSNMSPEDSSIYLCSVGRDLHSNYGYTFGSGTRLTVV.

The V gene is TRBV2, the J gene TRBJ1-1; D gene uncertain. The V end lost 6 bases, the J end lost 1 base, and 6 bases lay between the germline ends. From germline, CDR1 is SNHLY and CDR2 FYNNEI. The length of the CDR3 is 12 residues. The CDR3 here is CASRNRNTEAFF. Here the CDR3 DNA reads TGTGCCAGCAGGAACAGGAACACTGAAGCTTTCTTT.

This clone was seen once. This chain connects TRBV12-3 or TRBV12-4 to TRBJ1-1; 7 bases are shared with TRBD1. J lost 9 bases, V lost 8 bases, and 6 bases had no gene match. The CDR3 is made up of 11 amino acids. DNA for the CDR3: TGTGCCAGCCTTAGGAGGGGGCAAGCTTTCTTT. This sequence encodes CASLRRGQAFF.

The V gene is TRBV2, the J gene TRBJ1-4; D gene ambiguous. The germline V gene has CDR1 SNHLY and CDR2 FYNNEI. The length of the CDR3 is 12 residues. Trimming pared 7 bases from V and 3 bases from J, leaving 6 bases between. This CDR3 reads CASKLPNEKLFF. CDR3 bases: TGTGCCAGCAAACTTCCTAATGAAAAACTGTTTTTT.

This chain links TRBV6-5 with TRBJ1-3; unclear D gene. There are 16 residues in the CDR3. Germline assignment: CDR1 MNHEY and CDR2 SVGAGI. Trimming shortened V by 2 bases and J by 1 base, and 12 bases separated the two germline ends. CDR3 sequence reads: CASSYARVASGNTIYF. The CDR3 DNA follows: TGTGCCAGCAGTTACGCCCGTGTGGCGTCTGGAAACACCATATATTTT.

The chain joins TRBV5-6 to TRBJ1-4; D unresolved. Germline V gene lookup returns CDR1 SGHDT and CDR2 YYEEEE. This CDR3 contains 14 residues. Trimming removed 2 bases at V and 2 bases at J, with 7 bases between. CDR3 region: CASSLEGTNEKLFF. The DNA for the CDR3 is TGTGCCAGCAGCTTAGAAGGGACTAATGAAAAACTGTTTTTT.

This chain links TRBV19 with TRBJ1-4; 7 bases match TRBD1. V gave up 6 bases and J gave up 0 bases; unmatched junction bases: 10. This CDR3 comprises 17 residues. Germline V gene data show CDR1 as LNHDA and CDR2 as SQIVND (reference sequence). The CDR3 bases are TGTGCCAGTAGCGCTATCCGGGACAGCACAACTAATGAAAAACTGTTTTTT. The encoded protein is CASSAIRDSTTNEKLFF.

The chain employs TRBV13 and TRBJ1-1; a possible D gene is TRBD1 (6 bases). The germline gives CDR1 PRHDT, CDR2 FYEKMQ (reference sequence). The germline V and J ends were trimmed by 0 bases and 6 bases, with 20 bases remaining between them. The CDR3 has 17 residues. CDR3 sequence (DNA): TGTGCCAGCAGCTTAGGGAGCTACAGGGACAAAAACGCTGAAGCTTTCTTT. Encoded protein: CASSLGSYRDKNAEAFF.

The gene calls are TRBV5-6 and TRBJ2-3; D is uncertain. The CDR3 contains 11 residues. CDR1 SGHDT and CDR2 YYEEEE come from the germline V gene. V was shortened by 1 base and J by 7 bases, with 4 bases between the two germline ends. CDR3 DNA sequence: TGTGCCAGCAGCTTGTCGAATACGCAGTATTTT. The encoded protein is CASSLSNTQYF.

The J gene is TRBJ2-7, the V gene TRBV15; 11 bases are shared with TRBD1. The CDR3 loop spans 14 amino acids. The J segment lost 6 bases and the V segment lost 3 bases, leaving 4 bases of the junction unmatched. Germline values: CDR1 LNHNV, CDR2 YYDKDF (reference sequence). CDR3 in amino acids: CATSRDRGPFEQYF. The CDR3 DNA follows: TGTGCCACCAGCAGGGACAGGGGGCCCTTCGAGCAGTACTTC.

In the case of this clone: Other nucleotide sequences from this sample produce the same CDR3. The chain recombines TRBV28 with TRBJ1-1, with no clear D. Germline lookup yields CDR1 MDHEN and CDR2 SYDVKM. The CDR3 spans 12 residues. Trimming removed 3 bases from V and 5 bases from J, with 7 bases in between. This chain's CDR3 is CASSFSGTEAFF. CDR3 coding DNA: TGTGCCAGCAGTTTTTCGGGAACTGAAGCTTTCTTT.

The CDR3 region has the DNA TGTGCCAGCAGCTCGGGACCGGGGAGGGAAAAACTGTTTTTT. It is translated as CASSSGPGREKLFF. This chain connects TRBV7-9 to TRBJ1-4; a possible D gene is TRBD1 (5 bases). The germline V and J ends were trimmed by 4 bases and 8 bases, with 14 bases remaining between them. The CDR3 covers 14 residues. Per the germline V gene, CDR1 is SEHNR and CDR2 is FQNEAQ (reference sequence).

This chain links TRBV30 with TRBJ1-1; D call uncertain. V shed 3 bases and J shed 8 bases, with 13 bases lying between them. The CDR3 spans 12 residues. Germline CDR1 is GTSNPN and CDR2 is SVGIG (reference sequence). CDR3 nucleotide sequence: TGTGCCTGGAGGGGCGGACGGTTAGAAGCTTTCTTT. Translated: CAWRGGRLEAFF.

This chain uses TRBV12-3 or TRBV12-4 with TRBJ1-5; D remains unclear. The CDR3 has 13 amino acids. With 4 bases removed from V and 1 base from J, the gap between germline ends came to 5 bases. CDR3 in DNA: TGTGCCAGCAGTTCGAGGAGCAATCAGCCCCAGCATTTT. Amino acid sequence: CASSSRSNQPQHF.

The chain carries TRBV4-1 and TRBJ1-4; D remains ambiguous. V shed 2 bases and J shed 0 bases, with 7 bases lying between them. There are 15 residues in the CDR3. Germline V gene lookup returns CDR1 MGHRA and CDR2 YSYEKL. CDR3 protein: CASSQWSATNEKLFF. CDR3 nucleotides: TGCGCCAGCAGCCAATGGAGTGCAACTAATGAAAAACTGTTTTTT.

The chain links TRBV19 to TRBJ1-2; the match to TRBD1 covers 10 bases. CDR1 is LNHDA and CDR2 is SQIVND in the germline V gene (reference sequence). The CDR3 sequence is 16 residues long. J lost 4 bases, V lost 0 bases, and 5 bases had no gene match. The CDR3: CASSIEPGQGLYGYTF. DNA for the CDR3: TGTGCCAGTAGTATAGAACCGGGACAGGGGCTCTATGGCTACACCTTC.

The rearrangement links TRBV10-2 to TRBJ2-1; possible D gene TRBD1, 8 bases. V lost 6 bases and J 5 bases, leaving 17 bases between the germline ends. Germline loops: CDR1 WSHSY, CDR2 SAAADI. CDR3 length: 15 amino acids. The DNA of the CDR3 is TGCGCCAGCAGCGGGAGGACAGGGACCAACAATGAGCAGTTCTTC. Translating gives CASSGRTGTNNEQFF.

The chain uses TRBV5-4 and TRBJ1-3; maybe TRBD1 (5 bases). From germline, CDR1 is SGHNT and CDR2 YYREEE (reference sequence). Trimming took 4 bases from V and 2 from J, leaving 10 bases between them. The CDR3 totals 14 residues. CDR3 nucleotide sequence: TGTGCCAGCAGCCCCCGGGGGGCTGGAAACACCATATATTTT. Translated: CASSPRGAGNTIYF. The variable domain in full, with the rest retrieved from reference TRBV5-4 and TRBJ1-3, is ETGVTQSPTHLIKTRGQQVTLRCSSQSGHNTVSWYQQALGQGPQFIFQYYREEENGRGNFPPRFSGLQFPNYSSELNVNALELDDSALYLCASSPRGAGNTIYFGEGSWLTVV.